The 20 T cell receptor beta chains below come from one sample, sequenced in a study of T cell responses to AZD1222 COVID-19 vaccine. The method was immunoSEQ multiplex PCR; TCRdb's version includes in-frame clones alone and lacks a portion of them. The data hold approximately 150,000 clones, with roughly nine tenths observed a single time. This material consisted of peripheral blood, taken 28 days after the second AZD1222 dose. The receptor set was obtained from an adult who received the AZD1222 COVID-19 vaccine.

The J gene is TRBJ2-1, the V gene TRBV6-5; D not resolved. The ends were cut back, 2 bases at V and 4 bases at J, with 12 bases in the middle. The CDR3 loop spans 15 amino acids. Looked up from germline, CDR1 is MNHEY and CDR2 is SVGAGI. In DNA form, the CDR3 reads TGTGCCAGCAGTTACCCGGGCACGATATACAATGAGCAGTTCTTC. Its translation: CASSYPGTIYNEQFF.

The chain is built from TRBV3-1 (or the pseudogene TRBV3-2) and TRBJ1-1, with D unclear. The CDR3 sequence is 16 residues long. Germline loops: CDR1 LGHDT, CDR2 YNNKEL (reference sequence). The germline V and J ends were trimmed by 1 base and 0 bases, with 12 bases remaining between them. This chain's CDR3 is CASSQGVWLMNTEAFF. In DNA form, the CDR3 reads TGTGCCAGCAGCCAAGGGGTCTGGCTCATGAACACTGAAGCTTTCTTT.

The chain is built from TRBV28 and TRBJ2-3, with D perhaps matching TRBD1 (6 bases). V lost 3 bases, J lost 4 bases, and 17 bases lay in between. Germline-derived CDR1 and CDR2 are MDHEN and SYDVKM. This CDR3 is built from 16 residues. CDR3 in DNA: TGTGCCAGCAGTTTTCCCGGCCAGGGGATGGCAGATACGCAGTATTTT. It yields the protein CASSFPGQGMADTQYF.

The V gene is TRBV2, the J gene TRBJ1-5; D might be TRBD1 (5 bases). The germline CDR1 and CDR2 sequences are SNHLY and FYNNEI. V lost 9 bases, J lost 2 bases, and 11 bases lay in between. This CDR3 region has 13 residues. The CDR3 sequence: CARFDSCNQPQHF. The CDR3, as DNA: TGTGCCAGGTTTGACAGCTGCAATCAGCCCCAGCATTTT.

V gene TRBV7-2 combines with J gene TRBJ2-1; D might be TRBD2 (6 bases). Germline V gives CDR1 SGHTA, CDR2 FQGNSA. CDR3 length: 13 amino acids. V was shortened by 1 base and J by 5 bases, with 6 bases between the two germline ends. CDR3 sequence (DNA): TGTGCCAGCAGCTTAGGACTAGACAATGAGCAGTTCTTC. Protein product: CASSLGLDNEQFF. Filled out from reference TRBV7-2 and TRBJ2-1, the complete variable domain reads GAGVSQSPSNKVTEKGKDVELRCDPISGHTALYWYRQSLGQGLEFLIYFQGNSAPDKSGLPSDRFSAERTGGSVSTLTIQRTQQEDSAVYLCASSLGLDNEQFFGPGTRLTVL.

The chain recombines TRBV4-2 with TRBJ2-7; D is ambiguous. V lost 3 bases and J lost 5, with 17 bases in between. This CDR3 is 15 amino acids long. CDR1 and CDR2 from the germline V gene are LGHNA and YNFKEQ. This chain's CDR3 is CASSHFGQNNHEQYF. The CDR3 DNA reads as TGTGCCAGCAGCCACTTCGGGCAGAATAACCACGAGCAGTACTTC.

The chain couples TRBV6-6 to TRBJ2-7; D is possibly TRBD1 (6 bases). The germline V and J ends were trimmed by 2 bases and 0 bases, with 8 bases remaining between them. Germline V gene sequence: CDR1 MNHNY, CDR2 SVGAGI (reference sequence). The CDR3 has 14 amino acids. CDR3 sequence (DNA): TGTGCCAGCAGTTACCCGACAGGCTCCTACGAGCAGTACTTC. It encodes CASSYPTGSYEQYF.

The chain links TRBV27 to TRBJ1-4, with D maybe TRBD1 (6 bases). In germline, CDR1 is MNHEY, CDR2 SMNVEV (reference sequence). Trimming stripped 4 bases from V and 5 bases from J, with 8 bases between. The CDR3 is 13 amino acids. The CDR3 region is CASSWGPNEKLFF. The CDR3 coding sequence is TGTGCCAGCAGTTGGGGGCCGAATGAAAAACTGTTTTTT. Using reference TRBV27 and TRBJ1-4 for the parts outside the CDR3, the full variable domain is EAQVTQNPRYLITVTGKKLTVTCSQNMNHEYMSWYRQDPGLGLRQIYYSMNVEVTDKGDVPEGYKVSRKEKRNFPLILESPSPNQTSLYFCASSWGPNEKLFFGSGTQLSVL.

This sequence joins TRBV29-1 and TRBJ2-7; no clear D. The CDR3 has 13 residues. Per germline, CDR1 SQVTM and CDR2 ANQGSEA. V was cut by 4 bases and J by 3 bases, with 13 bases left in between. Here the CDR3 DNA reads TGCAGCGTTGCCCCCAGCCCGATCTACGAGCAGTACTTC. It encodes CSVAPSPIYEQYF.

This clone was picked up a small number of times. Different DNA sequences within this sample yield the same CDR3. The chain links TRBV18 to TRBJ1-2; 9 bases line up with TRBD1. J gave up 0 bases and V 5 bases, and 4 bases lay outside the gene matches. This CDR3 is built from 15 residues. Germline loops: CDR1 KGHSH, CDR2 LQKENI. CDR3 coding DNA: TGTGCCAGCTCATCAGGGGACAGGGCTAACTATGGCTACACCTTC. Its protein product is CASSSGDRANYGYTF.

The rearrangement uses TRBV7-2 and TRBJ2-7; 12 bases match TRBD2. V trimming: 6 bases; J trimming: 7 bases; junction bases outside the gene matches: 13. This CDR3 has 16 amino acids. Germline-derived CDR1 and CDR2 are SGHTA and FQGNSA. This CDR3 is CASSRFPGLAGPEQYF. Written as DNA, the CDR3 is TGTGCCAGCAGTCGTTTCCCGGGACTAGCGGGCCCGGAGCAGTACTTC. The full variable domain, rest sourced from reference TRBV7-2 and TRBJ2-7, is GAGVSQSPSNKVTEKGKDVELRCDPISGHTALYWYRQSLGQGLEFLIYFQGNSAPDKSGLPSDRFSAERTGGSVSTLTIQRTQQEDSAVYLCASSRFPGLAGPEQYFGPGTRLTVT.

The chain is built from TRBV19 and TRBJ2-3, with D tentatively TRBD2 (5 bases). Trimming took off 6 bases at V and 11 bases at J, with 12 bases between the two ends. The CDR3 consists of 11 residues. Germline-derived CDR1 and CDR2 are LNHDA and SQIVND (reference sequence). CDR3: CASSGRGMQYF. CDR3 nucleotides: TGTGCCAGTAGCGGACGGGGTATGCAGTATTTT.

V and J are TRBV3-1 (or the pseudogene TRBV3-2) and TRBJ1-5; D is perhaps TRBD1 (6 bases). CDR3 size: 15 residues. V lost 1 base and J 7 bases, leaving 14 bases between the germline ends. Germline CDR1 is LGHDT and CDR2 is YNNKEL (reference sequence). For the CDR3, the DNA is TGTGCCAGCAGCCAAGTTCCGGGGGCTGGGCAGCCCCAGCATTTT. This codes for CASSQVPGAGQPQHF.

This clone appeared a single time. The chain has TRBV6-1 and TRBJ2-7; D assignment may be TRBD1 or TRBD2 (5 bases each). The V end lost 3 bases, the J end lost 3 bases, and 12 bases lay between the germline ends. The CDR3 contains 14 residues. Germline values: CDR1 MNHNS, CDR2 SASEGT. The CDR3 bases are TGTGCCAGCAGTGAGTGGGGACGGCACTACGAGCAGTACTTC. It codes for CASSEWGRHYEQYF.

J is TRBJ2-3 and V is TRBV24-1; D might be TRBD2 (5 bases). CDR3 length: 15 residues. Germline CDR1 and CDR2: KGHDR and SFDVKD. V lost 2 bases to trimming and J lost 4 bases, with 12 bases between them. The CDR3 bases are TGTGCCACCAGTGATTATGGGCGGGCGGCAGATACGCAGTATTTT. This codes for CATSDYGRAADTQYF.

Only one count was recorded for this clone. The chain has TRBV7-9 and TRBJ1-2, with 12 bases aligning to TRBD1. J lost 7 bases, V lost 4 bases, and 7 bases had no gene match. Germline assignment: CDR1 SEHNR and CDR2 FQNEAQ (reference sequence). CDR3 length equals 15 residues. CDR3 sequence reads: CASSSSGQGAGGYTF. The CDR3 coding sequence is TGTGCCAGCAGCTCGTCGGGACAGGGGGCGGGTGGCTACACCTTC.

V usage is TRBV18 and J usage is TRBJ1-1, with D maybe TRBD1 (5 bases). Germline lookup yields CDR1 KGHSH and CDR2 LQKENI. The CDR3 runs to 14 residues. V was trimmed by 6 bases and J by 4 bases, leaving 15 bases between them. The CDR3 bases are TGTGCCAGCTCGGGATGGGACGGGAGCACTGAAGCTTTCTTT. It codes for CASSGWDGSTEAFF.

This chain links TRBV6-2 or TRBV6-3 with TRBJ2-1; D is possibly TRBD1 (5 bases). The CDR3 has 18 amino acids. V lost 0 bases and J lost 0, with 15 bases in between. Germline V lookup: CDR1 MNHEY, CDR2 SVGEGT. CDR3 DNA sequence: TGTGCCAGCAGTTACTCGCTGACAGCCAGGAGCTCCTACAATGAGCAGTTCTTC. Protein product: CASSYSLTARSSYNEQFF.

This sequence joins TRBV9 and TRBJ1-1; perhaps TRBD1 as D (6 bases). This CDR3 region has 16 residues. CDR1 SGDLS and CDR2 YYNGEE come from the germline V gene. Trimming stripped 0 bases from V and 0 bases from J, with 12 bases between. Here the CDR3 DNA reads TGTGCCAGCAGCGTAGACCCCAGGGGACTGAACACTGAAGCTTTCTTT. Its translation: CASSVDPRGLNTEAFF.

The rearrangement uses TRBV25-1 and TRBJ2-5; possibly TRBD1 for D (5 bases). The CDR3 loop spans 15 amino acids. The germline V gene has CDR1 MGHDK and CDR2 SYGVNS. The V end lost 0 bases, the J end lost 0 bases, and 8 bases lay between the germline ends. DNA for the CDR3: TGTGCCAGCAGTGAATATAGGACATACCAAGAGACCCAGTACTTC. Translating it yields CASSEYRTYQETQYF.